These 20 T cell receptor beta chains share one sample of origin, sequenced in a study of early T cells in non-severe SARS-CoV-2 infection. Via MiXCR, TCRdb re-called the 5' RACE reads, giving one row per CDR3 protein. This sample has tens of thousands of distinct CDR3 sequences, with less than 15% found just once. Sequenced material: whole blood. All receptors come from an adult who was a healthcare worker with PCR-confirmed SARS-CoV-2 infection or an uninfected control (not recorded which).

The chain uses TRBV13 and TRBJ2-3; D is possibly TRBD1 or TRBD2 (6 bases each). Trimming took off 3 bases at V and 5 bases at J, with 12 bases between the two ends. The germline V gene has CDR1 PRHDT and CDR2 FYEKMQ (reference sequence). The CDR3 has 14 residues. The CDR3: CASSFRRGQDTQYF. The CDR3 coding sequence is TGTGCCAGCAGCTTCCGTCGGGGGCAAGATACGCAGTATTTT.

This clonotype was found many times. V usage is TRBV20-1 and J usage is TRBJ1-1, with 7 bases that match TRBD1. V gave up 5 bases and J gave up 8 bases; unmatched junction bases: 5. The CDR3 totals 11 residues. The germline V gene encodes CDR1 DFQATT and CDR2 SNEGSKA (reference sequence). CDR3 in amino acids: CSARPGQEAFF. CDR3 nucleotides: TGCAGTGCTCGTCCGGGACAGGAAGCTTTCTTT.

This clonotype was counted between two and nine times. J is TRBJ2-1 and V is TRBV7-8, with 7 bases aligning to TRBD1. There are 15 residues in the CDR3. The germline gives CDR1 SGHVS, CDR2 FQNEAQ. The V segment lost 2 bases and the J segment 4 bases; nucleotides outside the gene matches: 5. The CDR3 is CASSLRGGRYNEQFF. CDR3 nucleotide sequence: TGTGCCAGCAGCTTAAGAGGGGGCCGATACAATGAGCAGTTCTTC.

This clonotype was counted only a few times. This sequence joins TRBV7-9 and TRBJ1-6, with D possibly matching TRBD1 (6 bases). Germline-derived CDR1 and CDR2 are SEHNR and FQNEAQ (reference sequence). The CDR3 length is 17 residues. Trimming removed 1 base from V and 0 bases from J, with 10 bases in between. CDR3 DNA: TGTGCCAGCAGCTTAGAAGGGGGGAGCTCCTATAATTCACCCCTCCACTTT. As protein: CASSLEGGSSYNSPLHF. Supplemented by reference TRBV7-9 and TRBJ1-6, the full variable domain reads DTGVSQNPRHKITKRGQNVTFRCDPISEHNRLYWYRQTLGQGPEFLTYFQNEAQLEKSRLLSDRFSAERPKGSFSTLEIQRTEQGDSAMYLCASSLEGGSSYNSPLHFGNGTRLTVT.

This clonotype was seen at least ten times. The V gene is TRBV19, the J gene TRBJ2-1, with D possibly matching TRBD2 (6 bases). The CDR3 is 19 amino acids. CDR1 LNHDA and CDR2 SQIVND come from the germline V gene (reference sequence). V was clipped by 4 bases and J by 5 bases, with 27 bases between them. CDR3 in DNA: TGTGCCAGTAGTACCCCCCGCCTAAGCGGGCCCGCCCTTGACAATGAGCAGTTCTTC. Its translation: CASSTPRLSGPALDNEQFF.

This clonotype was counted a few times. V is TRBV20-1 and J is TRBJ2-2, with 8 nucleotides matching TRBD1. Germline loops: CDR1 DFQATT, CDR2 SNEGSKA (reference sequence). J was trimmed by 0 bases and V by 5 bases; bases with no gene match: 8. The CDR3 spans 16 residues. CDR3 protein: CSARQPGQANTGELFF. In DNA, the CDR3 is TGCAGTGCTCGTCAGCCGGGACAGGCGAACACCGGGGAGCTGTTTTTT.

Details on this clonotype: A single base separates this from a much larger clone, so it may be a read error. The DNA of the CDR3 is TGTGCCAGCTCACCACGCCCGTCGGCGGGGACATTAGAGACCCAGTACTTC. Residues: CASSPRPSAGTLETQYF. V is TRBV18 and J is TRBJ2-5, with D perhaps given as TRBD1 or TRBD2 (6 bases each). This CDR3 has 17 amino acids. Germline V gene lookup returns CDR1 KGHSH and CDR2 LQKENI. The ends were cut back, 1 base at V and 4 bases at J, with 19 bases in the middle. Together with reference TRBV18 and TRBJ2-5, the CDR3 gives the full variable domain: NAGVMQNPRHLVRRRGQEARLRCSPMKGHSHVYWYRQLPEEGLKFMVYLQKENIIDESGMPKERFSAEFPKEGPSILRIQQVVRGDSAAYFCASSPRPSAGTLETQYFGPGTRLLVL.

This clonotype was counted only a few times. Here the CDR3 reads CASSQTSDFRNEQFF. CDR3 in DNA: TGTGCCAGTAGCCAAACCTCGGACTTTCGTAATGAGCAGTTCTTC. The chain joins TRBV19 to TRBJ2-1; TRBD2 might be the D (5 bases). The germline V gene encodes CDR1 LNHDA and CDR2 SQIVND (reference sequence). Trimming left V 6 bases short and J 7 bases short, with 19 bases between. The CDR3 has 15 residues.

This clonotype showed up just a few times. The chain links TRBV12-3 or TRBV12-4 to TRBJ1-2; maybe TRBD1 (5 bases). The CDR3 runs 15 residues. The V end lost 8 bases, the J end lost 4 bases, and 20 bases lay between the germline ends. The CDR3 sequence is CASRMPLGRGYGYTF. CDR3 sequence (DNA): TGTGCCAGCCGAATGCCATTGGGGCGGGGCTATGGCTACACCTTC.

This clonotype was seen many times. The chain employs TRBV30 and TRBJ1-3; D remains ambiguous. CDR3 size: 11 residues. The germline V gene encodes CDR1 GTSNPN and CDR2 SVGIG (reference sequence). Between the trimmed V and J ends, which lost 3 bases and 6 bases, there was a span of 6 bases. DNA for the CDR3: TGTGCCTGGAGCCACGAAAACACCATATATTTT. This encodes CAWSHENTIYF.

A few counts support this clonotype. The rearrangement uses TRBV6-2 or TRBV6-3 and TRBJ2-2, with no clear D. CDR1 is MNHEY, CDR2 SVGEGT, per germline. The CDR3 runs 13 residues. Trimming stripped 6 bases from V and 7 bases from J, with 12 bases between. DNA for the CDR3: TGTGCCAGCAGCCTCGGACCTCTCGGGGAGCTGTTTTTT. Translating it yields CASSLGPLGELFF.

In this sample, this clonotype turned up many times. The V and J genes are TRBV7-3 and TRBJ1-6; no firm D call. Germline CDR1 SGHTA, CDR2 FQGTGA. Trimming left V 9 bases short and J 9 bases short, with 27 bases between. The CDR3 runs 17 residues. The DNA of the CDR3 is TGTGCCAGGCTTGAACAAGGAACCGGGAAGACCTTTTCACCCCTCCACTTT. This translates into CARLEQGTGKTFSPLHF.

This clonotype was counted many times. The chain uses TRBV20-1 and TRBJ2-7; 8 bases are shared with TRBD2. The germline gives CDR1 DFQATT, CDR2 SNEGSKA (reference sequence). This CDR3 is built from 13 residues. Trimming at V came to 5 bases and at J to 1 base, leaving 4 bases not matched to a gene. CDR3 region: CSAFGGGSYEQYF. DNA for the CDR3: TGCAGTGCTTTCGGGGGGGGATCCTACGAGCAGTACTTC.

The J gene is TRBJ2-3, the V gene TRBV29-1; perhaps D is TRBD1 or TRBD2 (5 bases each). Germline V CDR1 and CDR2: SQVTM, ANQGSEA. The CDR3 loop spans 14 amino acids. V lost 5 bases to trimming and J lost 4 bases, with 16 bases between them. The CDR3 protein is CSVRDVVRADTQYF. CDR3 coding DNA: TGCAGCGTTCGGGACGTCGTCAGGGCAGATACGCAGTATTTT.

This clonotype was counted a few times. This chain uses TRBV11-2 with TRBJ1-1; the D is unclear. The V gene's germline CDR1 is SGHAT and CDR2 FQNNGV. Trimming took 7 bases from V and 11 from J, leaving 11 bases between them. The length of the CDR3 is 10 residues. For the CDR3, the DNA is TGTGCCAGCACCCCAGTGGGGGCTTTCTTT. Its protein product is CASTPVGAFF.

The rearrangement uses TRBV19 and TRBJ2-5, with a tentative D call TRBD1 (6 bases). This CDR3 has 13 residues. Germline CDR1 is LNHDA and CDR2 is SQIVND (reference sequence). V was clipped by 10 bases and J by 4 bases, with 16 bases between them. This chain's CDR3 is CATPRDTPETQYF. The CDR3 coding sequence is TGTGCCACCCCCCGGGACACCCCAGAGACCCAGTACTTC.

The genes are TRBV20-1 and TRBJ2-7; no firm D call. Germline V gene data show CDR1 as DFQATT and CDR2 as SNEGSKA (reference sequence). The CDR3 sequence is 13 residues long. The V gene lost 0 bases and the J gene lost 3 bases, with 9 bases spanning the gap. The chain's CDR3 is CSARDITNYEQYF. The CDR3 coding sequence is TGCAGTGCTAGAGATATTACCAACTACGAGCAGTACTTC.

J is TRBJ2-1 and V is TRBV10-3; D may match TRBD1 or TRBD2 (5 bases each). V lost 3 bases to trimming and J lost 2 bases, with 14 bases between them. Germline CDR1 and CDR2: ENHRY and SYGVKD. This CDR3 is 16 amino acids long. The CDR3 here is CAISDPKGRPYNEQFF. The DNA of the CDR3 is TGTGCCATCAGTGACCCAAAGGGACGGCCCTACAATGAGCAGTTCTTC.

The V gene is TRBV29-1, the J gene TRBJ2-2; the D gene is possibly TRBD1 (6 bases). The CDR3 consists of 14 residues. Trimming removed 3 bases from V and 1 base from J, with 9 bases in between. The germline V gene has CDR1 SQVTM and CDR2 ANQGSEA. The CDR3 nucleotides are TGCAGCGTTGAGAGGGGACAGAACACCGGGGAGCTGTTTTTT. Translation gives CSVERGQNTGELFF.

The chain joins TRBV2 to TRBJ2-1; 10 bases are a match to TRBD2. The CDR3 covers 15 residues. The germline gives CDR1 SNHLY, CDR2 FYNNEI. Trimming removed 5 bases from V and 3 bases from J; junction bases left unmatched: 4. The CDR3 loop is CASSRTSGIYNEQFF. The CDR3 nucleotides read TGTGCCAGCAGTCGAACTAGCGGGATCTACAATGAGCAGTTCTTC.